A selection of T cell receptor beta chains follows, all from one sample in a study of shared clonotypes between healthy human individuals. TCRdb's table, derived via immunoSEQ multiplex PCR, lists solely in-frame clones and lacks some. The sample has about 2.1 million clones, about 94% seen once. Sequenced sample: naive CD8+ T cells from PBMCs. These receptor sequences come from a man aged 18 to 30 in good health. Some clones in this sample may be carry-over from other donors' samples. Both conserved end residues are part of each CDR3. The order of the fields is J gene, V gene, clone size, CDR3 protein. Some rows have no size entry. The others give once, few or many, or a class for an expanded clone.

>TRBJ2-4|TRBV9|NA
CASSPYRGAKNIQYF
>TRBJ2-5|TRBV11-2|NA
CASSSRFRQGETQYF
>TRBJ1-2|TRBV19|NA
CASSTYSGGRDGYTF
>TRBJ2-3|TRBV5-4|NA
CASSLIRADTQYF
>TRBJ1-2|TRBV27|NA
CASSLGVNYGYTF
>TRBJ2-2|TRBV7-9|NA
CASSFTRLASGTGELFF
>TRBJ2-7|TRBV19|NA
CASSIGLANYEQYF
>TRBJ2-3|TRBV7-9|NA
CASSLATDTQYF
>TRBJ2-7|TRBV18|NA
CASSPLGPGDEQYF
>TRBJ1-3|TRBV19|NA
CASSPGPGNTIYF
>TRBJ1-2|TRBV7-8|NA
CASSSGGYGYTF
>TRBJ2-7|TRBV11-2|NA
CASSPVFGTYEQYF
>TRBJ1-2|TRBV28|NA
CASSVGLGLNRRDTF
>TRBJ1-5|TRBV11-2|once
CASSLELDQPQHF
>TRBJ2-2|TRBV4-1|NA
CASSQRDGTGELFF
>TRBJ1-3|TRBV4-1|once
CASSQDSGFGNTIYF
>TRBJ2-7|TRBV4-1|NA
CASSQWQRNTSGYEQYF
>TRBJ1-5|TRBV9|NA
CASSVDGGHQPQHF
>TRBJ2-2|TRBV7-9|NA
CASSLAGVTGELFF
>TRBJ2-7|TRBV27|NA
CASSPFVGSSYEQYF
>TRBJ2-1|TRBV13|NA
CASSTTQPRNEQFF
>TRBJ1-3|TRBV25-1|NA
CASSAVGQHSGNTIYF
>TRBJ2-1|TRBV6-1|NA
CASSELGTSGSSGNEQFF
>TRBJ2-2|TRBV4-3|NA
CASSQGPPGLAPGELFF
>TRBJ2-7|TRBV27|few
CASSLSGLSYEQYF
>TRBJ1-2|TRBV7-2|NA
CASSWVPRGKNGYTF
>TRBJ2-7|TRBV11-2|once
CASSYDRVPQYF
>TRBJ1-1|TRBV6-1|once
CASSGGQAGDRNTEAFF
>TRBJ2-3|TRBV2|NA
CASSYDPQHRERRADTQYF
>TRBJ1-1|TRBV6-5|NA
CASSYHTGGPEAFF
>TRBJ2-3|TRBV18|NA
CASSPPTGLGTDTQYF
>TRBJ2-3|TRBV27|NA
CASSSPGLVFTDTQYF
>TRBJ1-2|TRBV29-1|NA
CSVAGQGDYGYTF
>TRBJ2-4|TRBV5-1|NA
CASSFRSPGTGEAKNIQYF
>TRBJ2-3|TRBV10-1|NA
CASRRDTSLGDTQYF
>TRBJ1-2|TRBV4-1|few
CASSQETGGYYGYTF
>TRBJ2-1|TRBV7-2|NA
CASSFRTSQAYNEQFF
>TRBJ1-5|TRBV28|once
CASSLDAFGNQPQHF
>TRBJ1-1|TRBV6-5|NA
CASSYDRDIPEAFF
>TRBJ1-2|TRBV30|NA
CAWSVDLHGYTF
>TRBJ2-5|TRBV29-1|once
CSVRSAGPQETQYF
>TRBJ1-2|TRBV10-1|NA
CASSPGQLNYGYTF
>TRBJ2-7|TRBV28|NA
CASTTSRTGWFEQYF
>TRBJ2-5|TRBV5-1|NA
CASSSQGAVGETQYF
>TRBJ2-3|TRBV9|NA
CASSVAGVGADTQYF
>TRBJ1-2|TRBV9|NA
CASTPGTGVYGYTF
>TRBJ1-1|TRBV5-1|NA
CASSPKPGNTEAFF
>TRBJ1-5|TRBV28|NA
CASSLLREKGWMAQHF
>TRBJ2-1|TRBV9|NA
CASSAGTAYNEQFF
>TRBJ2-1|TRBV4-2|NA
CASSQAILAGVGYEQFF
>TRBJ2-7|TRBV19|few
CASSMLTGTYEQYF
>TRBJ2-7|TRBV7-6|NA
CASSLGDGGSYEQYF
>TRBJ1-5|TRBV5-8|NA
CASTQTGGSGGGNQPQHF
>TRBJ1-1|TRBV27|NA
CASSFQALNTEAFF
>TRBJ1-1|TRBV12-2|NA
CAPNTEAFF
>TRBJ2-2|TRBV9|NA
CASSVEGSFTGELFF